These 27 T cell receptor beta chains originate from one sample sequenced in a study. Each CDR3 protein is one row after TCRdb ran MiXCR on the RT-PCR reads. This sample has hundreds of thousands of distinct CDR3 sequences, with 13% to 15% found just once. Source material: memory CD4+ T cells from blood. Receptors were obtained from a female donor in good health, serving as a healthy control.

The chain employs TRBV7-2 and TRBJ2-3; the match to TRBD2 covers 16 bases. The V segment lost 4 bases and the J segment 4 bases; nucleotides outside the gene matches: 5. The CDR3 extends over 17 amino acids. Germline assignment: CDR1 SGHTA and CDR2 FQGNSA. CDR3 amino acids: CASSSGLAGGWADTQYF. The CDR3 DNA reads TGTGCCAGCAGCTCGGGACTAGCGGGAGGGTGGGCAGATACGCAGTATTTT.

A few counts support this clonotype. The chain uses TRBV5-1 and TRBJ1-1; D possibly corresponds to TRBD1 (5 bases). The length of the CDR3 is 14 residues. Looked up from germline, CDR1 is SGHRS and CDR2 is YFSETQ. V was cut by 0 bases and J by 4 bases, with 10 bases left in between. The CDR3 nucleotides read TGCGCCAGCAGCTTGGTAATCGGGGGCACTGAAGCTTTCTTT. This translates into CASSLVIGGTEAFF. Drawing the rest from reference TRBV5-1 and TRBJ1-1, the complete variable domain is KAGVTQTPRYLIKTRGQQVTLSCSPISGHRSVSWYQQTPGQGLQFLFEYFSETQRNKGNFPGRFSGRQFSNSRSEMNVSTLELGDSALYLCASSLVIGGTEAFFGQGTRLTVV.

This clonotype was seen a handful of times. The chain combines TRBV3-1 with TRBJ1-2; D possibly corresponds to TRBD1 (6 bases). CDR3 length: 14 residues. With 4 bases removed from V and 8 bases from J, the gap between germline ends came to 17 bases. In germline, CDR1 is LGHDT, CDR2 YNNKEL (reference sequence). DNA for the CDR3: TGTGCCAGCAGCCCCTACTTGGGGGCGCAAGGCTACACCTTC. The encoded protein is CASSPYLGAQGYTF.

The chain is built from TRBV10-3 and TRBJ2-7, with 7 nucleotides matching TRBD2. The CDR3 loop spans 13 amino acids. CDR1 and CDR2 (germline): ENHRY, SYGVKD. The chain's CDR3 is CAMSSSGSYEQYF. CDR3 nucleotide sequence: TGTGCGATGAGTTCTAGCGGCTCCTACGAGCAGTACTTC.

This clonotype came up a few times. V gene TRBV6-2 or TRBV6-3 combines with J gene TRBJ1-5; TRBD1 agrees at 7 bases. CDR3 length: 13 residues. The germline V gene encodes CDR1 MNHEY and CDR2 SVGEGT. With 4 bases clipped from V and 7 bases from J, the junction kept 4 bases outside the gene matches. The CDR3 loop is CASSSFRGQPQHF. DNA of the CDR3: TGTGCCAGCAGTTCCTTCAGGGGGCAGCCCCAGCATTTT.

This clonotype was seen repeatedly, ten times or more. The CDR3 DNA follows: TGTGCCAGCACTCCCATCGCCCGCGGGGGCACAGATACGCAGTATTTT. Its protein product is CASTPIARGGTDTQYF. The chain uses TRBV7-9 and TRBJ2-3, with TRBD2 as a possible D gene (6 bases). V was cut by 7 bases and J by 1 base, with 18 bases left in between. The germline gives CDR1 SEHNR, CDR2 FQNEAQ (reference sequence). The CDR3 contains 16 residues. Full variable domain (remainder filled in from reference TRBV7-9 and TRBJ2-3): DTGVSQNPRHKITKRGQNVTFRCDPISEHNRLYWYRQTLGQGPEFLTYFQNEAQLEKSRLLSDRFSAERPKGSFSTLEIQRTEQGDSAMYLCASTPIARGGTDTQYFGPGTRLTVL.

In its sample, this clonotype was seen a few times. The genes are TRBV5-1 and TRBJ2-3; D possibly matches TRBD1 or TRBD2 (7 bases each). V lost 2 bases and J lost 0, with 10 bases in between. CDR3 length equals 15 residues. Germline values: CDR1 SGHRS, CDR2 YFSETQ. The CDR3 here is CASSFRGGSTDTQYF. The CDR3 bases are TGCGCCAGCAGCTTCAGGGGGGGCAGCACAGATACGCAGTATTTT.

The V and J genes are TRBV12-3 or TRBV12-4 and TRBJ1-3, with 7 nucleotides matching TRBD1. This CDR3 is 15 amino acids long. The J segment lost 1 base and the V segment lost 7 bases, leaving 7 bases of the junction unmatched. The CDR3 reads CASIYRGGSGNTIYF. Written as DNA, the CDR3 is TGTGCCAGCATTTACAGGGGCGGGTCTGGAAACACCATATATTTT.

This clonotype was seen a handful of times. This chain uses TRBV2 with TRBJ1-3, with D perhaps matching TRBD1 (6 bases). Germline V lookup: CDR1 SNHLY, CDR2 FYNNEI. This CDR3 contains 15 residues. V lost 4 bases and J lost 4, with 14 bases in between. The CDR3 reads CASSGTRGAGNTIYF. DNA for the CDR3: TGTGCCAGCAGTGGCACCAGGGGTGCCGGAAACACCATATATTTT.

The sample holds many counts of this clonotype. V usage is TRBV20-1 and J usage is TRBJ2-3; TRBD2 aligns across 8 bases. Per the germline V gene, CDR1 is DFQATT and CDR2 is SNEGSKA (reference sequence). This CDR3 contains 14 residues. With V trimmed by 4 bases and J by 0 bases, 3 bases remained unmatched. CDR3 loop: CSAKASGSTDTQYF. The CDR3 DNA is TGCAGTGCTAAGGCTAGCGGGAGCACAGATACGCAGTATTTT.

The sample holds a few counts of this clonotype. J is TRBJ1-6 and V is TRBV30; 9 nucleotides align to TRBD1. This CDR3 spans 14 amino acids. The trim removed 3 bases at V and 7 bases at J, leaving 4 bases unmatched. Per the germline V gene, CDR1 is GTSNPN and CDR2 is SVGIG (reference sequence). In nucleotides, the CDR3 is TGTGCCTGGAGGTGGACAGGGGAAAATTCACCCCTCCACTTT. It is translated as CAWRWTGENSPLHF.

The chain uses TRBV5-4 and TRBJ2-7, with 7 bases that match TRBD1. The V segment lost 4 bases and the J segment 3 bases; nucleotides outside the gene matches: 7. Germline CDR1 SGHNT, CDR2 YYREEE (reference sequence). The CDR3 is made up of 14 amino acids. The CDR3 loop reads CASSPEGQYYEQYF. For the CDR3, the DNA is TGTGCCAGCAGCCCTGAGGGACAGTACTACGAGCAGTACTTC.

The chain employs TRBV4-3 and TRBJ2-3; no clear D gene. The length of the CDR3 is 13 residues. Per the germline V gene, CDR1 is LGHNA and CDR2 is YSLEER. V shed 1 base and J shed 5 bases, with 7 bases lying between them. The CDR3 bases are TGCGCCAGCAGCCAAGGGTATGGAGATACGCAGTATTTT. The encoded protein is CASSQGYGDTQYF.

The table lists this clonotype with many counts. This chain joins TRBV12-3 or TRBV12-4 and TRBJ1-5; D might be TRBD1 (5 bases). V lost 3 bases and J lost 8, with 17 bases in between. The CDR3 contains 15 residues. The CDR3 region is CASSLWDGAWEPQHF. The CDR3 region has the DNA TGTGCCAGCAGTTTGTGGGACGGAGCGTGGGAGCCCCAGCATTTT.

This clonotype was observed a handful of times. The chain has TRBV2 and TRBJ2-1; TRBD2 aligns across 13 bases. With 4 bases clipped from V and 8 bases from J, the junction kept 5 bases outside the gene matches. This CDR3 comprises 15 residues. The germline V gene has CDR1 SNHLY and CDR2 FYNNEI. The CDR3 DNA reads as TGTGCCAGCAGTGGTAGGACTAGCGGGAGCGATGAGCAGTTCTTC. It translates to CASSGRTSGSDEQFF.

The chain uses TRBV10-3 and TRBJ1-1; possible D gene TRBD1, 6 bases. The germline CDR1 and CDR2 sequences are ENHRY and SYGVKD. The CDR3 totals 14 residues. V lost 9 bases and J lost 5, with 19 bases in between. Written as DNA, the CDR3 is TGTGCCATAAGTACTCCCCGGGGGCCGACTGAAGCTTTCTTT. Translated: CAISTPRGPTEAFF.

This clonotype was seen a few times. This chain links TRBV18 with TRBJ1-2, with 7 bases fitting TRBD1. CDR1 and CDR2 from the germline V gene are KGHSH and LQKENI. This CDR3 spans 15 amino acids. The V gene end was trimmed by 0 bases and the J gene end by 8 bases; junction bases not matched to a gene: 9. The CDR3 DNA reads TGTGCCAGCTCACCACCGAGTAACAGGGGACAAGGCTACACCTTC. Protein product: CASSPPSNRGQGYTF.

This clonotype has just a few counts. The rearrangement uses TRBV6-5 and TRBJ2-7, with D possibly being TRBD2 (5 bases). Germline CDR1 and CDR2: MNHEY and SVGAGI. The CDR3 runs 15 residues. Deletions cut 2 bases from V and 0 bases from J, with 11 bases between. CDR3 region: CASSYGGQTSYEQYF. Here the CDR3 DNA reads TGTGCCAGCAGTTACGGCGGGCAGACCTCCTACGAGCAGTACTTC.

In its sample, this clonotype was seen many times. V and J are TRBV10-3 and TRBJ2-1; 9 bases align to TRBD2. CDR3 length: 14 residues. Germline V gene sequence: CDR1 ENHRY, CDR2 SYGVKD. J gave up 7 bases and V 5 bases, and 6 bases lay outside the gene matches. CDR3 DNA: TGTGCCATCAGTTTTGGGACTAGCATGAATGAGCAGTTCTTC. This codes for CAISFGTSMNEQFF.

The rearrangement uses TRBV2 and TRBJ1-2; D is undetermined. Trimming stripped 3 bases from V and 8 bases from J, with 16 bases between. CDR3 length equals 14 residues. Germline V gives CDR1 SNHLY, CDR2 FYNNEI. CDR3 protein: CASSDNSGEGGYTF. As DNA, the CDR3 is TGTGCCAGCAGTGACAACTCCGGGGAGGGCGGCTACACCTTC. Full variable domain (missing parts from reference TRBV2 and TRBJ1-2): EPEVTQTPSHQVTQMGQEVILRCVPISNHLYFYWYRQILGQKVEFLVSFYNNEISEKSEIFDDQFSVERPDGSNFTLKIRSTKLEDSAMYFCASSDNSGEGGYTFGSGTRLTVV.

The gene calls are TRBV7-2 and TRBJ2-1; D not certain. Germline loops: CDR1 SGHTA, CDR2 FQGNSA. Trimming took off 1 base at V and 5 bases at J, with 9 bases between the two ends. The CDR3 covers 14 residues. DNA of the CDR3: TGTGCCAGCAGCTTAGGAGAATGGAACAATGAGCAGTTCTTC. Its translation is CASSLGEWNNEQFF. Full variable domain (rest looked up from reference TRBV7-2 and TRBJ2-1): GAGVSQSPSNKVTEKGKDVELRCDPISGHTALYWYRQSLGQGLEFLIYFQGNSAPDKSGLPSDRFSAERTGGSVSTLTIQRTQQEDSAVYLCASSLGEWNNEQFFGPGTRLTVL.

The V and J genes are TRBV28 and TRBJ1-2, with D possibly matching TRBD1 (5 bases). V lost 7 bases and J 4 bases, leaving 10 bases between the germline ends. Germline CDR1 and CDR2: MDHEN and SYDVKM. The CDR3 is made up of 12 amino acids. The CDR3 nucleotides are TGTGCCAGCACTTGGGGGTCCTATGGCTACACCTTC. As protein: CASTWGSYGYTF.

Only a few counts were recorded for this clonotype. The rearrangement links TRBV15 to TRBJ2-2; maybe TRBD1 (6 bases). Trimming took off 5 bases at V and 0 bases at J, with 7 bases between the two ends. CDR1 and CDR2 (germline): LNHNV, YYDKDF (reference sequence). This CDR3 spans 14 amino acids. The chain's CDR3 is CATSWGPNTGELFF. As DNA, the CDR3 is TGTGCCACCAGCTGGGGGCCGAACACCGGGGAGCTGTTTTTT.

This clonotype was found a few times. This rearrangement joins TRBV5-1 to TRBJ2-4, with D hard to call. Trimming removed 0 bases at V and 8 bases at J, with 12 bases between. Germline V gives CDR1 SGHRS, CDR2 YFSETQ. The CDR3 is 14 residues long. The CDR3 region is CASSLGPPGYIQYF. The CDR3 bases are TGCGCCAGCAGCTTGGGTCCCCCTGGATACATTCAGTACTTC.

The chain has TRBV11-2 and TRBJ2-7; 7 bases line up with TRBD1. With 5 bases clipped from V and 4 bases from J, the junction kept 5 bases outside the gene matches. This CDR3 is built from 13 residues. CDR1 and CDR2 from the germline V gene are SGHAT and FQNNGV. In nucleotides, the CDR3 is TGTGCCAGCAGCCAAGGGGGCGAGTACGAGCAGTACTTC. It is translated as CASSQGGEYEQYF.

This clonotype was counted between two and nine times. V and J are TRBV20-1 and TRBJ2-7; D is unresolved. CDR3 size: 10 residues. In germline, CDR1 is DFQATT, CDR2 SNEGSKA (reference sequence). V gave up 6 bases and J gave up 2 bases, with 5 bases separating them. CDR3 sequence reads: CSAKTYEQYF. CDR3 DNA sequence: TGCAGTGCCAAGACCTACGAGCAGTACTTC.

This clonotype was counted at least ten times. The rearrangement joins TRBV20-1 to TRBJ1-5; a weak D match, TRBD1 (5 bases). The germline V and J ends were trimmed by 1 base and 4 bases, with 20 bases remaining between them. The CDR3 covers 17 residues. Germline loops: CDR1 DFQATT, CDR2 SNEGSKA (reference sequence). CDR3: CSARVGRTNWRNQPQHF. In DNA form, the CDR3 reads TGCAGTGCTAGAGTGGGACGGACAAACTGGCGGAATCAGCCCCAGCATTTT.